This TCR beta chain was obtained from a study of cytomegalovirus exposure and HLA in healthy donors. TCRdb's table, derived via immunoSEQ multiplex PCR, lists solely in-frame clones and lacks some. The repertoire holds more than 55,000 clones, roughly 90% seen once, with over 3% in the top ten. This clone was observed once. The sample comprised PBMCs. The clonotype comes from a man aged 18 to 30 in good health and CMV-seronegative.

CDR3 nucleotide sequence: TGTGCCAGCACTCTCCGCCCGGACAGGGCTCGGGAGCAGTACTTC. Protein sequence: CASTLRPDRAREQYF. The rearrangement links TRBV5-5 to TRBJ2-7; 8 nucleotides line up with TRBD1. The CDR3 consists of 15 residues. Trimming at V came to 6 bases and at J to 7 bases, leaving 15 bases not matched to a gene. The V gene's germline CDR1 is SGHKS and CDR2 YYEKEE (reference sequence).